This T cell receptor (beta chain) was obtained from a study of T cell responses to AZD1222 COVID-19 vaccine. As concerns this clone: No antigen is known for it.

Overall study results and limits: Vaccine-associated CD4 TCRs ranged over spike, dominating at 160-218 and 743-854. A mostly white British donor set with more females was recruited, and clonal diversity was possibly underestimated. Recipients of two AZD1222 doses showed rising Spike-specific TCR breadth and depth.

This CDR3 region has 16 residues. The V end lost 5 bases, the J end lost 1 base, and 16 bases lay between the germline ends. CDR1 and CDR2 from the germline V gene are KGHSH and LQKENI. Some clones are missing from TCRdb's copy, which holds only in-frame ones; the method was immunoSEQ multiplex PCR. The sample consists of roughly 180,000 clones, about 93% of them appearing once. The material was peripheral blood, obtained 28 days after the second dose of the MenACWY control vaccine. The sequence derives from an adult who received the MenACWY meningococcal vaccine as a control. This chain connects TRBV18 to TRBJ2-3; D may be TRBD1 (6 bases). The CDR3 region has the DNA TGTGCCAGCTCATCGTCACAGGGATGGGGCACAGATACGCAGTATTTT. Amino acids: CASSSSQGWGTDTQYF.